This record concerns one TCR beta chain sequence. Its antigen is not identified. This sample was taken from a study of blood T cells in healthy people across ages. General study points: In long-lived donors, naive CD4+ cell counts and diversity exceeded those of aged donors.

This CDR3 contains 17 residues. Unmatched junction bases numbered 12, after V lost 2 bases and J lost 4 bases. CDR1 and CDR2 (germline): SEHNR, FQNEAQ (reference sequence). The use of a sample-barcoded 5' primer and a J-beta primer mix characterized a second PCR of roughly 6 to 11 cycles. Carrying 12 random nucleotides, a template-switch adaptor labeled each individual cDNA molecule. TCRdb reprocessed the 5' RACE reads via MiXCR and lists one record per CDR3 protein. The sample records 1.5 million to 1.9 million distinct CDR3 sequences, approximately 43% being singletons. Specimen: blood. The chain couples TRBV7-9 to TRBJ2-5; 8 bases map to TRBD2. This receptor was taken from a woman aged 18-29 years in good health. In DNA form, the CDR3 reads TGTGCCAGCAGCTTACCATTTGCCACTAGCGGAACAGAGACCCAGTACTTC. Amino acids: CASSLPFATSGTETQYF.